This T cell receptor beta chain originates from a study of CD8+CD57+ T cells in acquired aplastic anemia listed by TCRdb under 2018. In terms of the full investigation: On average, sorted CD4+ and CD8+ cells yielded approximately 3 ug of extracted DNA, with a range of about 0.19 to 30 ug. For healthy donor samples, the average read count was around 10 million for CD4+ cells and 11 million to 13 million for CD8+ cells. What the work shows at the level of the full study, not this receptor alone: CD8+ Simpson's diversity did not differ significantly between patients and healthy controls (P=0.060). Around 28 CD8+ CDR3 sequences were found to be shared between patients and controls, but these sequences appeared to be highly expressed in patients and within the immunodominant clones of the patients.

Genomic DNA served as template for TCR beta VDJ combination and CDR3 sequence profiling. An Illumina HiSeq 2000 was the platform used for TCR repertoire sequencing. On the authors' methods: TRBV/TRBJ rearrangement plots, CDR3 size and DJ length profiles, and Simpson's diversity index were used to assess repertoires. The immunodominant clone was defined as the most abundant DNA sequence in deep sequencing data. CDR3 amino acid sequences were screened for sharing across subjects and were compared with published repertoires and the VDJdb database. TCRdb reprocessed the public reads (quality trimming at Q25 with fastp, clone calling with MiXCR) and kept in-frame beta chains. Identical CDR3 protein sequences are pooled into one entry, listed with their most common genes and DNA. These V and J calls derive from TCRdb rather than the authors' analysis. The sample includes some 140,000 distinct CDR3 sequences, with around 41% observed a single time. The ten largest account for less than 8.5% of the sample.

Comment on this clonotype: This receptor's antigen is unknown. One base away there is no much larger clone; base qualities are not given.

The study deep-sequenced TCR repertoires of sorted CD4+ and CD8+ blood T cells from severe aplastic anemia patients and healthy subjects. Ficoll-Paque density gradient centrifugation was used to isolate peripheral blood mononuclear cells. Before DNA was extracted, CD4+ and CD8+ T cells were sorted using either FACS or magnetic beads. The clonotype originates from a human donor in good health, serving as a control. The sample comprised sorted CD4+, CD8+, or CD8+CD57+ T cells (not recorded which) from PBMCs.

The CDR3 has the sequence CSVEGGVGLGVYEQYF. At the DNA level, the sequence is TGCAGCGTTGAAGGGGGAGTGGGACTAGGCGTCTACGAGCAGTACTTC. The chain links TRBV29-1 with TRBJ2-7, with 8 bases aligning to TRBD2. CDR1 SQVTM and CDR2 ANQGSEA were looked up in the germline V gene. Germline trimming: 1 base from V, 3 bases from J; junction bases outside gene matches: 11. The CDR3 runs 16 residues from the cysteine to the phenylalanine. Only CDR3 DNA is held: 48 bases, read in frame from base 1.